This T cell receptor beta chain comes out of a study of T cells in Graves' hyperthyroidism and ophthalmopathy. A remark on this clonotype: What it binds is not known.

Amplification of TCR beta CDR3 regions was performed using RNA transcripts as template. The HTBI primer set served for first-round RT-PCR of the TCR CDR3. TCRdb re-analysed the multiplex PCR reads in MiXCR, keeping a single row per CDR3 protein. The repertoire consists of fewer than 900,000 distinct CDR3 sequences, with roughly 17% occurring once and the leading ten covering roughly 8%. Trimming took off 0 bases at V and 6 bases at J, with 12 bases between the two ends. CDR1 and CDR2 from the germline V gene are DFQATT and SNEGSKA (reference sequence). The CDR3 totals 14 residues. Any patient presenting with uncontrolled infection, other autoimmune disease, pregnancy or lactation was left out. The study's findings and limits: Ophthalmopathy was model-predicted a median 6.5 months pre-onset.

V gene TRBV20-1 combines with J gene TRBJ2-1; D call uncertain. What was sequenced was blood. This TCR derives from a young man with Graves' hyperthyroidism. CDR3 in amino acids: CSARDPEFLNEQFF. In nucleotides, the CDR3 is TGCAGTGCTAGAGATCCGGAGTTCCTCAATGAGCAGTTCTTC.